This T cell receptor beta chain was sequenced during a study of control samples from healthy donors and cancer patients (dated by TCRdb to 2019 to 2021). On this clone: The specificity of this receptor is unknown. No much larger clonotype is one base removed from it; base qualities were not supplied.

To prepare the library, the immunoSEQ multiplex PCR assay was applied. TCRdb took this table from immuneACCESS and kept in-frame rearrangements with V and J called. Such tables lack part of the clones; where checked against another copy, unresolved V genes explain under half of the gap, and the rest is unexplained. This sample holds 60,000 to 75,000 clones; more than 70% were observed only once. The ten most abundant clones make up roughly 6% of the sample. Trimmed from V: 3 bases; trimmed from J: 6 bases; junction bases lacking a gene match: 4. From the cysteine up to the phenylalanine, the CDR3 has a length of 13 residues. Only the CDR3 region is kept as DNA, spanning 39 bases read in frame from base 1. Looking up the germline V gene yields CDR1 LGHNA and CDR2 YNFKEQ.

Sequenced sample: PBMCs. This sequence uses TRBV4-2 and TRBJ2-7; the central 8 bases match TRBD1. The source is a man aged 55-75 years with colorectal cancer. The DNA reads TGTGCCAGCAGCCAGAGGACAGGGCGCGAGCAGTACTTC. It encodes CASSQRTGREQYF.